The 16 T cell receptor beta chains below all came from one sample that was sequenced in a study of PD-1 blockade in classical Hodgkin lymphoma. Each patient relapsed following autologous stem cell transplantation, and prior brentuximab vedotin exposure differed. Using immunoSEQ multiplex PCR, the repertoire was profiled, and TCRdb retains in-frame clones only, with some absent. The repertoire consists of nearly 55,000 clones, with more than 65% occurring once and the leading ten covering 16%. Sequencing was performed on peripheral blood mononuclear cells (PBMCs), taken at baseline. The origin of the receptors is a human donor with classical Hodgkin lymphoma.

V and J are TRBV9 and TRBJ2-1, with unresolved D. The germline V gene encodes CDR1 SGDLS and CDR2 YYNGEE. Trimming left V 0 bases short and J 4 bases short, with 14 bases between. The CDR3 is 16 amino acids. CDR3 residues: CASSVEAHAAYNEQFF. Here the CDR3 DNA reads TGTGCCAGCAGCGTAGAAGCGCATGCCGCTTACAATGAGCAGTTCTTC.

This chain links TRBV5-1 with TRBJ2-7; possible D gene TRBD2, 5 bases. V lost 3 bases, J lost 3 bases, and 19 bases lay in between. The CDR3 spans 16 residues. Germline V gives CDR1 SGHRS, CDR2 YFSETQ. The CDR3 coding sequence is TGCGCCAGCAGCTCCGAGGACTCTACAAGCCTCTACGAGCAGTACTTC. This translates into CASSSEDSTSLYEQYF.

This clone has more than one count but fewer than ten. J is TRBJ1-5 and V is TRBV5-4; D gene unclear. This CDR3 comprises 12 residues. Germline V lookup: CDR1 SGHNT, CDR2 YYREEE (reference sequence). V was trimmed by 3 bases and J by 5 bases, leaving 6 bases between them. The CDR3 loop is CASSSRDQPQHF. CDR3 bases: TGTGCCAGCAGCTCCAGAGATCAGCCCCAGCATTTT.

This clone occurred once. The V gene is TRBV5-1, the J gene TRBJ1-4; D gene unclear. Germline V CDR1 and CDR2: SGHRS, YFSETQ. This CDR3 comprises 15 residues. The ends were cut back, 0 bases at V and 8 bases at J, with 14 bases in the middle. Here the CDR3 reads CASSLGRTEVEKLFF. The CDR3 nucleotides read TGCGCCAGCAGCTTGGGGCGAACCGAGGTAGAAAAACTGTTTTTT. Filled out from reference TRBV5-1 and TRBJ1-4, the complete variable domain reads KAGVTQTPRYLIKTRGQQVTLSCSPISGHRSVSWYQQTPGQGLQFLFEYFSETQRNKGNFPGRFSGRQFSNSRSEMNVSTLELGDSALYLCASSLGRTEVEKLFFGSGTQLSVL.

The CDR3, as DNA: TGTGCCAGCAGCTTACAGGGGCTCACTAACTATGGCTACACCTTC. This gives the protein CASSLQGLTNYGYTF. V is TRBV5-5 and J is TRBJ1-2, with 7 bases lining up with TRBD1. The CDR3 is made up of 15 amino acids. Germline V gives CDR1 SGHKS, CDR2 YYEKEE (reference sequence). V lost 2 bases to trimming and J lost 0 bases; unmatched junction nucleotides: 4.

The chain joins TRBV30 to TRBJ2-7; D not certain. The CDR3 extends over 11 amino acids. V lost 5 bases to trimming and J lost 2 bases, with 7 bases between them. Per the germline V gene, CDR1 is GTSNPN and CDR2 is SVGIG (reference sequence). The CDR3 DNA is TGTGCCTGGCGAACTGCCTACGAGCAGTACTTC. It translates to CAWRTAYEQYF.

This clone has only a few counts. The V gene is TRBV7-2, the J gene TRBJ2-5; no clear D. The CDR3 contains 13 residues. Germline values: CDR1 SGHTA, CDR2 FQGNSA. The ends were cut back, 5 bases at V and 5 bases at J, with 12 bases in the middle. CDR3 nucleotide sequence: TGTGCCAGCAGCACGTTTTCTCTGGAGACCCAGTACTTC. Its translation is CASSTFSLETQYF.

The chain recombines TRBV15 with TRBJ2-5, with D perhaps TRBD1 (5 bases). The germline V gene encodes CDR1 LNHNV and CDR2 YYDKDF (reference sequence). The CDR3 consists of 14 residues. V was clipped by 2 bases and J by 1 base, with 8 bases between them. CDR3 nucleotide sequence: TGTGCCACCAGCAGACAGGGTACCCAAGAGACCCAGTACTTC. Encoded protein: CATSRQGTQETQYF.

The rearrangement joins TRBV7-9 to TRBJ2-2, with D possibly being TRBD2 (6 bases). This CDR3 contains 16 residues. Trimming stripped 5 bases from V and 5 bases from J, with 18 bases between. Per germline, CDR1 SEHNR and CDR2 FQNEAQ (reference sequence). CDR3 amino acids: CASSLIPGEETGELFF. In nucleotides, the CDR3 is TGTGCCAGCAGCCTTATACCGGGAGAGGAAACCGGGGAGCTGTTTTTT.

This clone is medium-sized (0.01 to 0.1%). CDR3 sequence (DNA): TGTGCCATCAGTGAGAAGTTATTGGGCTATGGCTACACCTTC. Translating it yields CAISEKLLGYGYTF. The chain links TRBV10-3 to TRBJ1-2; D gene unclear. V lost 2 bases and J lost 4, with 11 bases in between. CDR1 and CDR2 from the germline V gene are ENHRY and SYGVKD. This CDR3 is built from 14 residues.

This clone came up a few times. The chain combines TRBV11-2 with TRBJ2-2; 9 bases are a match to TRBD1. Losses at the gene ends were 7 bases for V and 4 bases for J; bases not matched to a gene: 7. Per the germline V gene, CDR1 is SGHAT and CDR2 is FQNNGV. CDR3 length: 15 residues. CDR3 sequence: CASTDRGLGTGELFF. CDR3 in DNA: TGTGCCAGCACGGACAGGGGTTTGGGCACCGGGGAGCTGTTTTTT.

The chain uses TRBV2 and TRBJ1-1; D not resolved. Trimming pared 6 bases from V and 6 bases from J, leaving 14 bases between. This CDR3 has 13 amino acids. The germline gives CDR1 SNHLY, CDR2 FYNNEI. As DNA, the CDR3 is TGTGCCAGCAGGCTCGACCGAAGCGCTGAAGCTTTCTTT. Translated, it gives CASRLDRSAEAFF.

V and J are TRBV2 and TRBJ1-5, with D unclear. Germline V gene sequence: CDR1 SNHLY, CDR2 FYNNEI. The CDR3 consists of 13 residues. Trimming left V 5 bases short and J 5 bases short, with 10 bases between. The CDR3 loop reads CASSSFEDQPQHF. The CDR3 nucleotides are TGTGCCAGCAGTTCGTTCGAGGATCAGCCCCAGCATTTT.

The rearrangement uses TRBV27 and TRBJ2-2; 7 nucleotides agree with TRBD1. The CDR3 has 16 amino acids. J gave up 4 bases and V 7 bases, and 12 bases lay outside the gene matches. Germline V gives CDR1 MNHEY, CDR2 SMNVEV (reference sequence). CDR3 amino acids: CASKRDRNFFTGELFF. The CDR3, as DNA: TGTGCCAGCAAAAGGGACAGAAATTTTTTCACCGGGGAGCTGTTTTTT.

Only one count was recorded for this clone. The chain carries TRBV7-9 and TRBJ1-4; 10 nucleotides align to TRBD1. The CDR3 sequence is 17 residues long. V was pared by 2 bases and J by 3 bases, with 6 bases of the junction left unmatched. Germline V gene sequence: CDR1 SEHNR, CDR2 FQNEAQ (reference sequence). CDR3 nucleotide sequence: TGTGCCAGCAGCTTATCCCCCGGGACAGGGGCTAATGAAAAACTGTTTTTT. Its translation: CASSLSPGTGANEKLFF.

This chain uses TRBV7-2 with TRBJ2-1; D gene uncertain. The CDR3 covers 12 residues. Trimming took off 3 bases at V and 9 bases at J, with 9 bases between the two ends. In germline, CDR1 is SGHTA, CDR2 FQGNSA. The CDR3 DNA follows: TGTGCCAGCAGCTTCCGGCTGGGTGAGCAGTTCTTC. Translation gives CASSFRLGEQFF.